These T cell receptor beta chains were read from a single sample in a study of beta chain features in type 1 diabetes. Data came from immunoSEQ multiplex PCR; TCRdb stores just in-frame clones and leaves some out. The sample lists about 400,000 clones, around an eighth occurring once. Sequenced input: naive CD4+ T cells from blood. The receptors here all came from a man between 18 and 35 years old in good health. Both conserved end residues are part of each CDR3. The D gene is left open where the match is weak. The size of a clone is reported for some rows only, either as once, few or many, or as a class for expanded clones.

j_call | d_call | v_call | clone_size | cdr3_aa | cdr3_nt
TRBJ2-3 | TRBD2 | TRBV5-6 | - | CASSLGGGGTDTQYF | TGTGCCAGCAGCTTGGGCGGGGGTGGCACAGATACGCAGTATTTT
TRBJ2-5 | TRBD1 | TRBV30 | once | CAWSVRGPQQETQYF | TGTGCCTGGAGTGTAAGGGGGCCTCAACAAGAGACCCAGTACTTC
TRBJ2-2 | - | TRBV18 | - | CASSPPSGYNGELFF | TGTGCCAGCTCACCACCGAGCGGGTATAACGGGGAGCTGTTTTTT
TRBJ2-2 | - | TRBV5-6 | - | CASSLDGPEELFF | TGTGCCAGCAGCTTGGATGGCCCTGAGGAGCTGTTTTTT
TRBJ2-2 | - | TRBV11-2 | - | CASSFAYKGGRETGELFF | TGTGCCAGCAGCTTCGCTTACAAAGGGGGGCGGGAGACCGGGGAGCTGTTTTTT
TRBJ1-4 | TRBD1 | TRBV5-1 | - | CASSGTGVSNEKLFF | TGCGCCAGCAGCGGCACAGGGGTTTCTAATGAAAAACTGTTTTTT
TRBJ2-3 | TRBD2 | TRBV7-2 | - | CASSYGTSGRRLDTQYF | TGTGCCAGCAGCTACGGGACTAGCGGGAGAAGGTTGGATACGCAGTATTTT
TRBJ2-5 | TRBD2 | TRBV11-2 | - | CASSLAGGRETQYF | TGTGCCAGCAGCTTAGCGGGAGGGAGAGAGACCCAGTACTTC
TRBJ2-7 | - | TRBV11-2 | - | CASSLMTRSSYEQYF | TGTGCCAGCAGCTTAATGACTAGAAGCTCCTACGAGCAGTACTTC
TRBJ2-7 | TRBD2 | TRBV6-5 | - | CASSYSTGGGLYEQYF | TGTGCCAGCAGTTACTCGACGGGGGGAGGGCTCTACGAGCAGTACTTC
TRBJ2-2 | - | TRBV2 | - | CASSAGSGGELFF | TGTGCCAGCAGTGCTGGGAGCGGCGGGGAGCTGTTTTTT
TRBJ2-1 | - | TRBV28 | - | CASSPPNNEQFF | TGTGCCAGCAGCCCCCCCAACAATGAGCAGTTCTTC
TRBJ1-2 | TRBD1 | TRBV7-3 | - | CASSLQGGYGYTF | TGTGCCAGCAGCTTGCAGGGGGGCTATGGCTACACCTTC
TRBJ1-2 | TRBD1 | TRBV28 | - | CASRRTGTAYNYGYTF | TGTGCCAGCAGGCGAACCGGGACAGCCTATAACTATGGCTACACCTTC
TRBJ2-5 | - | TRBV5-1 | - | CASGGTDQETQYF | TGCGCCAGCGGCGGGACAGACCAAGAGACCCAGTACTTC
TRBJ2-2 | TRBD1 | TRBV5-1 | few | CASSGTGIDGELFF | TGCGCCAGCAGCGGGACAGGGATCGACGGGGAGCTGTTTTTT
TRBJ2-1 | TRBD2 | TRBV9 | - | CASSSGLAGTYNEQFF | TGTGCCAGCAGCTCTGGACTAGCGGGAACCTACAATGAGCAGTTCTTC
TRBJ2-3 | TRBD2 | TRBV7-8 | few | CASSSPRREGGNTQYF | TGTGCCAGCAGCTCACCCCGCCGGGAGGGTGGGAATACGCAGTATTTT
TRBJ2-5 | TRBD2 | TRBV4-1 | - | CASALAGSETQYF | TGCGCCAGTGCCCTAGCGGGATCGGAGACCCAGTACTTC
TRBJ2-5 | TRBD2 | TRBV9 | few | CASSAGTSGRGQETQYF | TGTGCCAGCAGCGCCGGGACTAGCGGGAGGGGGCAAGAGACCCAGTACTTC
TRBJ2-5 | TRBD2 | TRBV5-1 | - | CASSLGLAGGHETQYF | TGCGCCAGCAGCTTGGGATTAGCGGGGGGGCACGAGACCCAGTACTTC
TRBJ2-3 | - | TRBV30 | few | CAWSRDFHSTTDTQYF | TGTGCCTGGAGCCGGGACTTCCACTCTACTACAGATACGCAGTATTTT
TRBJ2-1 | - | TRBV4-3 | few | CASSQREIGREQFF | TGCGCCAGCAGCCAAAGGGAGATTGGGAGGGAGCAGTTCTTC
TRBJ2-2 | - | TRBV5-1 | - | CASSRGSNTGELFF | TGCGCCAGCAGTAGGGGGTCGAACACCGGGGAGCTGTTTTTT
TRBJ2-5 | - | TRBV7-2 | - | CASSSYGGTQYF | TGTGCCAGCAGCTCATACGGGGGGACCCAGTACTTC
TRBJ1-2 | TRBD1 | TRBV28 | few | CASSTPGDRANLNYGYTF | TGTGCCAGCAGCACCCCCGGGGACAGGGCAAATCTTAACTATGGCTACACCTTC
TRBJ2-5 | - | TRBV28 | few | CASSLMGRNTVETQYF | TGTGCCAGCAGTTTAATGGGCAGAAACACTGTAGAGACCCAGTACTTC
TRBJ2-1 | TRBD1 | TRBV12-5 | - | CASGLESRDRARQAAYNEQFF | TGTGCTAGTGGTTTAGAGTCCCGGGACAGGGCCAGGCAAGCAGCCTACAATGAGCAGTTCTTC
TRBJ2-3 | TRBD2 | TRBV4-1 | few | CASSRLAGALTDTQYF | TGCGCCAGCAGCCGACTAGCGGGAGCCCTCACAGATACGCAGTATTTT
TRBJ2-5 | - | TRBV5-4 | few | CASSPGGPNPRETQYF | TGTGCCAGCAGCCCCGGAGGGCCTAATCCACGGGAGACCCAGTACTTC
TRBJ2-1 | TRBD2 | TRBV30 | few | CAWRAGGSYNEQFF | TGTGCCTGGAGGGCGGGGGGATCCTACAATGAGCAGTTCTTC
TRBJ2-1 | TRBD2 | TRBV4-3 | - | CASSRTTSGGRNEQFF | TGCGCCAGCAGCCGGACCACTAGCGGGGGAAGAAATGAGCAGTTCTTC
TRBJ1-5 | TRBD1 | TRBV28 | - | CASRRIPQGVHQPQHF | TGTGCCAGCAGACGGATACCACAGGGGGTTCATCAGCCCCAGCATTTT
TRBJ2-1 | - | TRBV4-2 | - | CASSPPFGGVYNEQFF | TGTGCCAGCAGCCCTCCGTTTGGCGGGGTCTACAATGAGCAGTTCTTC
TRBJ2-2 | - | TRBV7-7 | - | CASSPTNTGELFF | TGTGCTAGCAGCCCAACGAACACCGGGGAGCTGTTTTTT